These T cell receptor beta chains were read from a single sample in a study of cytomegalovirus exposure and HLA in healthy donors. Profiling relied on immunoSEQ multiplex PCR, and the TCRdb table lists in-frame clones only, not all of them. The data contain roughly 120,000 clones, under 70% of them singletons. The sequenced material came from PBMCs. Every receptor here comes from a man aged 18 to 30 in good health and CMV-seropositive. Both conserved end residues are part of each CDR3.

>TRBV7-9|TRBJ1-5
CASSLEGQPNQPQHF
>TRBV6-5|TRBJ2-1
CASSYAGALLGHEQFF
>TRBV6-6|TRBJ1-6
CASSYSADSPLHF
>TRBV15|TRBJ2-5
CATSRDVGGETQYF
>TRBV10-3|TRBJ1-2
CAIYRQGSNYGYTF
>TRBV5-1|NA
CASKTGGGFYEQYF
>TRBV6-6|TRBJ1-5
CASSPDSSNQPQHF
>TRBV27|TRBJ1-4
CASSFPGGLSTANEKLFF
>TRBV7-2|TRBJ2-1
CASSLASGTNYNEQFF
>TRBV18|TRBJ2-2
CASSPPGHNTGELFF
>TRBV23-1|TRBJ1-4
CAGRFGAGGDEKLFF
>TRBV2|TRBJ2-4
CASSGGGLAKNIQYF
>TRBV13|TRBJ1-4
CASSLSGTAWNEKLFF
>TRBV11-3|TRBJ2-6
CASSPGGPGANVLTF
>TRBV7-2|TRBJ1-1
CASRTLPDKARNTEAFF
>TRBV11-2|TRBJ2-7
CASSLGILTGPLDEQYF
>TRBV5-1|TRBJ2-5
CASSFVGIQETQYF
>TRBV6-5|TRBJ2-5
CASSYSSRAGRATQYF
>TRBV18|TRBJ1-2
CASSPDRVGGGYTF
>TRBV7-7|TRBJ2-1
CASSSGSGSHNEQFF
>TRBV5-1|TRBJ2-1
CASSLPVAGFFDEQFF
>TRBV28|TRBJ1-4
CASSERWGDEKLFF
>TRBV4-1|TRBJ1-1
CASSQRENTEAFF
>TRBV6-1|TRBJ1-5
CASRERTDLHSNQPQHF
>TRBV6-1|TRBJ2-2
CASSVQGASGELFF
>TRBV11-2|TRBJ2-5
CASSSGLAYQGETQYF
>TRBV6-5|TRBJ1-1
CASSYGGSPRAFF
>TRBV5-6|TRBJ2-6
CASSLKGAVGANVLTF
>TRBV25-1|TRBJ2-1
CASSEGGVLSSGQFF
>TRBV5-1|TRBJ2-6
CASSLRPRVDGSGANVLTF
>TRBV10-3|TRBJ2-7
CATTTAGEQYF
>TRBV28|TRBJ2-3
CASSLRGTGDTQYF
>TRBV20-1|TRBJ2-7
CSAQRQDEQYF
>TRBV6-5|TRBJ2-3
CASSRLAGGDTQYF
>TRBV5-6|TRBJ1-2
CTSSLTGTGLTF
>TRBV6-1|TRBJ2-2
CASSGGLEIGELFF
>TRBV18|TRBJ1-5
CASSLGTGPNQPQHF
>TRBV4-2|TRBJ1-5
CASSQVTGQPQHF
>TRBV6-6|TRBJ1-3
CASSPPGQGFGNTIYF
>TRBV6-4|TRBJ2-2
CASSEFSGELFF
>TRBV29-1|TRBJ1-1
CSGIRQAPMNTEAFF
>TRBV10-1|TRBJ2-2
CASSEIGVPGELFF
>TRBV18|TRBJ2-1
CASSISGDNEQFF
>TRBV15|TRBJ1-6
CATSRGQFSSYNSPLHF
>TRBV6-6|TRBJ1-4
CASRAGGGGEKLFF
>TRBV15|TRBJ1-5
CATSSRGSQPQHF
>TRBV10-1|TRBJ1-2
CASSAGTGAHGYTF
>TRBV2|TRBJ1-3
CASSEFELSGNTIYF
>TRBV6-1|TRBJ1-1
CASGWGLNTEAFF
>TRBV28|TRBJ2-3
CASSFRSGGKSDTQYF
>TRBV29-1|TRBJ1-3
CSVGTETSGNTIYF
>TRBV28|TRBJ1-6
CASSYPRPTGQFNSPLHF
>TRBV2|TRBJ2-2
CASETSGGAGGELFF
>TRBV5-1|TRBJ1-4
CASSLGAANEKLFF
>TRBV2|TRBJ2-2
CASIMQANTGELFF
>TRBV9|TRBJ1-2
CASSVSPQGAYDYGYTF
>TRBV28|TRBJ2-5
CASSLEETQYF
>TRBV7-3|TRBJ1-5
CAPPLGQLNQPQHF
>TRBV30|TRBJ1-2
CAWSVDPSFQDGYTF
>TRBV28|TRBJ2-7
CASRPDRAHYEQYF